Each of the 11 T cell receptor beta chains below was sequenced from the same sample in a study of CD8+ T cells in alopecia areata. Treatment given: oral pan-JAK inhibitor, 5-10 mg twice daily. Extracted RNA was reverse transcribed into cDNA, the sequencing template. TCRdb's copy holds only in-frame clones and misses some; the assay was immunoSEQ multiplex PCR. This sample has about 160,000 clones, with approximately 62% found just once. The sample consisted of CD4+ T cells sorted from blood, taken at week 24, from a patient treated with tofacitinib. All receptors derive from a human donor with alopecia areata.

This sequence joins TRBV29-1 and TRBJ1-2; maybe TRBD1 (6 bases). There are 13 residues in the CDR3. V lost 4 bases and J lost 3, with 12 bases in between. Germline V lookup: CDR1 SQVTM, CDR2 ANQGSEA. The DNA for the CDR3 is TGCAGCGTTGTCTCCAGGGGACACTATGGCTACACCTTC. Its translation is CSVVSRGHYGYTF.

The chain has TRBV5-6 and TRBJ1-5; D gene unclear. V was pared by 0 bases and J by 1 base, with 14 bases between. The CDR3 extends over 17 amino acids. Germline V gives CDR1 SGHDT, CDR2 YYEEEE. CDR3 region: CASSLGYTISSNQPQHF. CDR3 coding DNA: TGTGCCAGCAGCTTGGGCTACACAATCTCAAGCAATCAGCCCCAGCATTTT.

The chain joins TRBV6-5 to TRBJ2-1; no firm D call. The V gene lost 2 bases and the J gene lost 2 bases, with 10 bases spanning the gap. This CDR3 has 15 residues. Looked up from germline, CDR1 is MNHEY and CDR2 is SVGAGI. The CDR3 loop is CASSYHRVTYNEQFF. The CDR3 coding sequence is TGTGCCAGCAGTTACCACCGCGTTACCTACAATGAGCAGTTCTTC.

The chain links TRBV20-1 to TRBJ2-5, with unresolved D. The germline CDR1 and CDR2 sequences are DFQATT and SNEGSKA (reference sequence). This CDR3 is 11 amino acids long. V gave up 4 bases and J gave up 2 bases, with 5 bases separating them. The CDR3 reads CSAMGQETQYF. CDR3 bases: TGCAGTGCTATGGGTCAAGAGACCCAGTACTTC.

This rearrangement joins TRBV18 to TRBJ1-1; no reliable D call. V lost 5 bases and J 7 bases, leaving 11 bases between the germline ends. Germline-derived CDR1 and CDR2 are KGHSH and LQKENI. The CDR3 is 12 amino acids. CDR3 bases: TGTGCCAGCTCATCCCATGGCGATGAAGCTTTCTTT. It is translated as CASSSHGDEAFF.

This clone is medium-sized. The chain employs TRBV2 and TRBJ1-5; TRBD1 is a possible D gene (5 bases). This CDR3 is 16 amino acids long. CDR1 is SNHLY and CDR2 is FYNNEI in the germline V gene. V dropped 2 bases and J dropped 2 bases, with 13 bases sitting between them. In DNA, the CDR3 is TGTGCCAGCAGTGAATTTGGGTTAGGGGGCAATCAGCCCCAGCATTTT. Protein: CASSEFGLGGNQPQHF. Full variable domain (rest looked up from reference TRBV2 and TRBJ1-5): EPEVTQTPSHQVTQMGQEVILRCVPISNHLYFYWYRQILGQKVEFLVSFYNNEISEKSEIFDDQFSVERPDGSNFTLKIRSTKLEDSAMYFCASSEFGLGGNQPQHFGDGTRLSIL.

This clone has ten or more counts. The chain joins TRBV18 to TRBJ1-5; 9 positions agree with TRBD1. Germline values: CDR1 KGHSH, CDR2 LQKENI. This CDR3 has 18 residues. The ends lost 1 base at V and 3 bases at J; junction bases unmatched: 10. CDR3 protein: CASSPLIGGDRVNQPQHF. CDR3 bases: TGTGCCAGCTCACCACTAATTGGTGGGGACAGGGTCAATCAGCCCCAGCATTTT.

The count of this clone is one. The rearrangement uses TRBV7-2 and TRBJ2-7; TRBD1 might be the D (6 bases). V lost 5 bases and J lost 9, with 23 bases in between. The CDR3 runs 15 residues. Per germline, CDR1 SGHTA and CDR2 FQGNSA. This CDR3 reads CASSPDSGTPLGQYF. CDR3 sequence (DNA): TGTGCCAGCAGCCCCGATTCCGGGACACCCTTGGGGCAGTACTTC.

This clone came up once. The V call is TRBV4-2, the J call TRBJ2-3, with 9 bases identical to TRBD2. The CDR3 totals 17 residues. Germline V gene data show CDR1 as LGHNA and CDR2 as YNFKEQ. J gave up 3 bases and V 0 bases, and 7 bases lay outside the gene matches. This CDR3 is CASSQDGAGGPTDTQYF. In DNA, the CDR3 is TGTGCCAGCAGCCAAGATGGGGCGGGGGGGCCAACAGATACGCAGTATTTT.

This chain uses TRBV2 with TRBJ2-5, with unresolved D. The CDR3 loop spans 14 amino acids. Germline loops: CDR1 SNHLY, CDR2 FYNNEI. With 2 bases removed from V and 1 base from J, the gap between germline ends came to 8 bases. The CDR3 sequence is CASSERPVQETQYF. Here the CDR3 DNA reads TGTGCCAGCAGTGAACGGCCAGTCCAAGAGACCCAGTACTTC.

V is TRBV27 and J is TRBJ1-1; no clear D gene. This CDR3 has 13 residues. V was trimmed by 6 bases and J by 1 base, leaving 9 bases between them. Per germline, CDR1 MNHEY and CDR2 SMNVEV (reference sequence). The CDR3 here is CASSYYSNTEAFF. The CDR3 DNA follows: TGTGCCAGCAGCTACTACTCGAACACTGAAGCTTTCTTT.